The T cell receptor beta chain under discussion was sequenced for a study of OX40 agonist ivuxolimab in advanced cancers. Study as a whole: Patients were 65% to 85% male with ages roughly 23 to 79, mean about 60.

Points on this clone: Its antigen is as yet unknown. One junction end disagrees with the germline gene, perhaps due to a read error.

The germline CDR1 and CDR2 sequences are SSHAT and FNYEAQ (reference sequence). The CDR3 runs 15 residues. Whole-study findings and limits: Among the least clonally expanded were partial responders at 0.1-3.0 mg/kg.

The protocol was immunoSEQ multiplex PCR, while the TCRdb copy is restricted to in-frame clones and leaves out a portion. The sample includes some 62,000 clones, 84% of them seen just once. This sequence was found in an adult with an advanced solid tumor such as melanoma, head and neck, liver or kidney cancer. The source material was CD4+ or CD8+ T cells sorted from blood, sampled in a trial of the OX40 agonist ivuxolimab. This rearrangement joins TRBV7-7 to TRBJ2-7; D unclear. CDR3 DNA sequence: TGTGCTAGCAGCTTCTATTGGGCTGACGCCTACGAGCAGTACTTC. Its protein is CASSFYWADAYEQYF.